This entry features one TCR beta chain sequence. The specificity of this receptor is unknown. Base qualities are not at hand, and no much larger clone is one base apart. The immunoSEQ platform was used to carry out deep TCRbeta sequencing. In the original analysis: For further analysis, only productive rearrangements were exported out of the immunoSEQ Analyzer. T cell phenotypes were assigned to bulk TCRbeta clonotypes by matching the clonotypes to single-cell RNA+TCR-seq clones that had the same TCRbeta sequence. Using bulk TCR sequencing data, clone enrichment in tumor was calculated by dividing a clone's tumor frequency by the same clone's PBMC frequency. GLIPH was used to group TCRs into specificity groups, clusters of distinct TCRs likely recognizing common antigens via shared CDR3 motifs. TCRdb provides this immuneACCESS table in a form limited to in-frame rearrangements. Some clones are lacking; in checked studies, under half of them reflect an unresolved V gene, and why the rest are absent is not known. The DNA gave D and trimming, while V, J and clone size come from that table. Here the sample has 13,000 to 15,000 clones; around 80% occur a single time. About 22% of the sample goes to the ten largest clones.

V gives up 11 bases and J gives up 0 bases, and the segment between their germline ends measures 29 bases. From the germline V gene, CDR1 is SNHLY and CDR2 is FYNNEI. The CDR3 contains 19 residues, cysteine and phenylalanine counted. Only CDR3 DNA is held: 57 bases, read in frame from base 1. This entry is derived from a study of T cells in tumors after PD-1 blockade (dated by TCRdb to the late 2010s). Some background on the complete study: Patients were excluded if they had prior checkpoint blockade, use of systemic immunosuppressants, or recent radiotherapy or other anti-cancer therapy within 4 weeks. Patients received pembrolizumab 200 mg every 3 weeks or cemiplimab 350 mg every 2 weeks. Some patients also continued taking vismodegib 150 mg daily during anti-PD-1 treatment. On average, peripheral blood samples had 110,000 or so TCR templates (range roughly 22,000-290,000) and 35,000 to 40,000 unique clonotypes. The study performed paired single-cell RNA and TCR sequencing on site-matched tumors from BCC or SCC patients before and after anti-PD-1 therapy. To compare clonotypes in blood and tumor, bulk TCR sequencing was done on about 9 peripheral blood samples taken from a few patients. RECIST version 1.1 was used to evaluate clinical response. General conclusions and limits of the study: The source of novel T cell clones was not identified and could include lymphoid organs or rare unexpanded clones within the tumor or its periphery. Roughly 41% of the TCR clonotypes from tumors also showed up in blood, and some novel exhausted tumor clones were present in pre-treatment blood, which suggests peripheral recruitment.

Explained via the paper, the time point label denotes: after anti-PD-1 therapy. For bulk TCRbeta sequencing, genomic DNA was extracted from tumor biopsies or peripheral blood, and input amounts ranged from roughly 550 ng to 6,004 ng. Histologically proven advanced or metastatic basal or squamous cell carcinoma was present in all patients, all of whom were poor candidates for surgical resection. The basal cell carcinoma cohort comprised more than 10 patients, of whom 8 had bulk tumor TCR sequencing. The chain was built from TRBV2 and TRBJ2-1; matching of 7 bases hints at TRBD2 as the D gene. The clonotype originates from a human donor with basal cell carcinoma. Material: PBMCs, obtained after anti-PD-1 treatment. The CDR3 corresponds to CAPSEGGAGEGSSYNEQFF. The bases are TGTGCCCCCAGTGAAGGGGGGGCGGGGGAGGGGAGCTCCTACAATGAGCAGTTCTTC.